This TCR beta chain came from a study of OX40 agonist ivuxolimab in advanced cancers. Produced via immunoSEQ multiplex PCR; TCRdb's table is partial and in-frame only. The sample has about 53,000 clones, 80% to 90% seen once. The source was CD4+ or CD8+ T cells sorted from blood, collected in a trial of the OX40 agonist ivuxolimab. The sequence was collected from an adult with an advanced solid tumor such as melanoma, head and neck, liver or kidney cancer.

The CDR3 region has the DNA TGTGCCAGCAGCCGAACTAGGGTTTACGAGCAGTACTTC. The encoded protein is CASSRTRVYEQYF. The rearrangement uses TRBV7-6 and TRBJ2-7; a possible D gene is TRBD2 (5 bases). The CDR3 consists of 13 residues. Germline lookup yields CDR1 SGHVS and CDR2 FNYEAQ. V dropped 5 bases and J dropped 4 bases, with 12 bases sitting between them.